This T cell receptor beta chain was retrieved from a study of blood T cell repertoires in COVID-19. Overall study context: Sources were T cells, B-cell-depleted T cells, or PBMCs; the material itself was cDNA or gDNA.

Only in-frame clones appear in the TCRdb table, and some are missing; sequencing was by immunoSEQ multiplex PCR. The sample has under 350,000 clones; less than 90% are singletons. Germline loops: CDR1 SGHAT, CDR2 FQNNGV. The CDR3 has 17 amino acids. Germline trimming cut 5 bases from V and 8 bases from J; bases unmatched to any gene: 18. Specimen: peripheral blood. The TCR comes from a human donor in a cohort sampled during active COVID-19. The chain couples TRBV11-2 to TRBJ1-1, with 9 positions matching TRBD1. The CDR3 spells CASSPQRRWTGEHEAFF. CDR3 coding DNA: TGTGCCAGCAGCCCCCAGCGAAGGTGGACAGGGGAGCACGAAGCTTTCTTT. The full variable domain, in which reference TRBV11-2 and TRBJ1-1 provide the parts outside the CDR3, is EAGVAQSPRYKIIEKRQSVAFWCNPISGHATLYWYQQILGQGPKLLIQFQNNGVVDDSQLPKDRFSAERLKGVDSTLKIQPAKLEDSAVYLCASSPQRRWTGEHEAFFGQGTRLTVV.